This T cell receptor (beta chain) emerged from a study of PD-1 blockade in classical Hodgkin lymphoma (dated by TCRdb to the early 2020s). At the level of the whole study: Nivolumab dosing was 3 mg/kg intravenously every 2 weeks, continuing until either disease progression or unacceptable toxicity. The study used TCR beta sequencing and CyTOF to define a peripheral blood immune signature of response to PD-1 blockade in classical Hodgkin lymphoma. What the study reported, not specific to this receptor: The study was limited to a single clinical trial cohort, and causes of repertoire differences, possibly disease activity or prior therapy, remained undefined. By C4D1, a significant rise was seen in CD4+ TCR diversity but not in CD8+ TCR diversity (p=0.0027 vs p=0.16), and the rise was most apparent among complete responders (p=0.02). Trial patients achieving complete response had baseline diversity similar to newly diagnosed patients, whereas partial responders and progressors had significantly lower diversity. Baseline TCR diversity was reported to be lower in newly diagnosed patients than in healthy donors, and even lower in relapsed/refractory patients. Patients starting nivolumab less than 1 year after ASCT had lower diversity and were excluded from later analyses to avoid confounding by immune reconstitution.

Interpreted using the paper, the time point label stands for: cycle 4 day 1 (C4D1), after less than 7 weeks of nivolumab. Every trial patient had relapsed after autologous stem cell transplantation, and cohorts A, B and C differed in prior brentuximab vedotin exposure. The trial cohort was composed of about 54 patients with relapsed/refractory classical Hodgkin lymphoma, for whom complete response, partial response or progressive disease was recorded as best overall response. Trial patients were treated with single-agent nivolumab in the multi-cohort phase II CheckMate 205 trial. An independent review committee assessed best overall response by applying the 2007 International Working Group response criteria. Trial PBMCs were collected just before the start of nivolumab (C1D1) and during therapy at cycle 2 day 1 and cycle 4 day 1. Peripheral blood was collected in 8 mL Vacutainer Cell Preparation Tubes, from which PBMCs were isolated by centrifugation and then cryopreserved.

The Qiagen DNeasy kit was used to extract genomic DNA from unsorted PBMCs and from the negatively selected CD4+ and CD8+ fractions. Amplification of TCR beta CDR3 regions was done by immunoSEQ multiplex PCR with primers that anneal to V and J segments. Amplification bias was minimized using a synthetic immune receptor repertoire, and residual bias was removed computationally after sequencing. The original pipeline was this. Custom Python scripts were used to quantify repertoire diversity as the Shannon entropy index. Unsorted, CD4+ and CD8+ repertoires were analyzed separately, except for combined analyses in which CD4+ and CD8+ sequences were merged in silico. A clone was considered expanded if an increase in frequency of at least 2-fold after treatment relative to C1D1 was found, and a pseudocount of 0.5 was applied to clones undetected at baseline. Clones with 0 or 1 copy at C1D1 were classified as singleton clones, and clones with 2 or more copies were classified as non-singleton clones. Clones expanded in unsorted samples were labelled as CD4+, CD8+ or unknown by matching protein sequences in sorted samples from the same patient. Wilcoxon tests were applied to paired samples to test diversity changes from C1D1 to C4D1. In TCRdb, the immuneACCESS table is reduced to in-frame sequences with V and J assigned. These tables do not hold every clone; where another copy was compared, an unresolved V gene accounts for under half, and the others remain unexplained. The V and J calls and the clone size are those of that table, but D and trimming were determined from the DNA. A total of about 41,000 clones appear in this sample, roughly two thirds of them only once. Roughly 3% of the sample is held by the ten biggest clonotypes.

Points on this clone: Its antigen is still unknown. Base-call qualities are not available, and no considerably larger clone is one nucleotide away.

The CDR3 measures 14 amino acids from cysteine to phenylalanine. The only DNA kept is the CDR3, 42 bases in frame from the first base. CDR1 and CDR2, per the germline V gene, are MNHEY and SVGAGI. V lost 4 bases and J lost 3 bases; the stretch between them is 13 bases long. The sequencing here drew on peripheral blood mononuclear cells (PBMCs), taken before the fourth cycle of nivolumab. The chain joins TRBV6-5 to TRBJ2-7, with TRBD2 tentatively as D gene (6 bases match). This receptor was identified in a human donor with classical Hodgkin lymphoma. The sequenced DNA is TGTGCCAGCAGTTCGGAGGGCTCCTACTACGAGCAGTACTTC. Its protein product is CASSSEGSYYEQYF.